This T cell receptor beta chain was profiled in a study of T-cell reconstitution after alpha-beta-depleted transplantation in children. Molecular barcoding with unique molecular identifiers was used for the TCRbeta library. One entry per CDR3 protein results from TCRdb running MiXCR on the PCR reads. The data hold over 400,000 distinct CDR3 sequences, with around 12% observed a single time. The CDR3 consists of 15 residues. The V segment lost 6 bases and the J segment 4 bases; nucleotides outside the gene matches: 5. The sequence was obtained from a human donor who donated a stem cell graft to a child with combined immunodeficiency. The chain employs TRBV12-3 or TRBV12-4 and TRBJ2-3, with 12 bases that match TRBD2. The material was PBMCs from the stem cell graft donor, obtained from the stem cell graft. The CDR3 DNA follows: TGTGCCAGCAGGGCTAGCGGGGGGGCCGCAGATACGCAGTATTTT. It specifies CASRASGGAADTQYF.